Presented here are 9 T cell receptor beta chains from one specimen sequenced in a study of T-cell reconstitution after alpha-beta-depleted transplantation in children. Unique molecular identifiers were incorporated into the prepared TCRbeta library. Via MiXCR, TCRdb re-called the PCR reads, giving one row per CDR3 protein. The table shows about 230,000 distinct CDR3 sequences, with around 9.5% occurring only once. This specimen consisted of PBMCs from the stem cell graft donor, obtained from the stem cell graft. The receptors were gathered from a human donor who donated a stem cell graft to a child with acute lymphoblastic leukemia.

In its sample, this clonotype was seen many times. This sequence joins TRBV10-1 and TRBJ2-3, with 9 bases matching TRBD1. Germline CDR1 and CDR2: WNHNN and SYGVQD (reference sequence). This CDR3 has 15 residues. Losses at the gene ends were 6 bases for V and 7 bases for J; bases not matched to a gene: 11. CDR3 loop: CASSDPGQGLNTQYF. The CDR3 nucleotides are TGCGCCAGCAGCGATCCGGGACAGGGCCTCAATACGCAGTATTTT.

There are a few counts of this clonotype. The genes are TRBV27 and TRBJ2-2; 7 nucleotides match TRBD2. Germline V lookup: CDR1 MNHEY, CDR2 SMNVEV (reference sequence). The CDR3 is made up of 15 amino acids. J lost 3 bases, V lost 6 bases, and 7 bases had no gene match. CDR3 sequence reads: CASRLGGSHTGELFF. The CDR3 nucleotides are TGTGCCAGCAGGCTGGGGGGGTCCCACACCGGGGAGCTGTTTTTT.

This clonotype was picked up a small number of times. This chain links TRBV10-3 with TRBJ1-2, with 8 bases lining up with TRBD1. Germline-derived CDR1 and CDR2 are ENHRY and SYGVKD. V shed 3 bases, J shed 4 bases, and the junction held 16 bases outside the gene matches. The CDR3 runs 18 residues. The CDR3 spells CAISESTGDVVRGYGYTF. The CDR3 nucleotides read TGTGCCATCAGTGAATCGACAGGGGATGTTGTCCGGGGCTATGGCTACACCTTC.

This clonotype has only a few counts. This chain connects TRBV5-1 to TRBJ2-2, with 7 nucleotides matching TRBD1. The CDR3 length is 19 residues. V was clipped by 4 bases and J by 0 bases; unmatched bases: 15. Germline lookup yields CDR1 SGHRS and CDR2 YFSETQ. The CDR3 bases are TGCGCCAGCAGCCCACAAGGGACGTGGGACAGAACGAACACCGGGGAGCTGTTTTTT. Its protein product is CASSPQGTWDRTNTGELFF.

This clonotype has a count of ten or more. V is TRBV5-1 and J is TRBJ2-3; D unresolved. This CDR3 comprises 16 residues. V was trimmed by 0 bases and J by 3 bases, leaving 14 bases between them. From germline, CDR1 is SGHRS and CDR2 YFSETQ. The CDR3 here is CASSLGGPAGTDTQYF. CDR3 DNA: TGCGCCAGCAGCTTGGGCGGCCCTGCCGGGACAGATACGCAGTATTTT.

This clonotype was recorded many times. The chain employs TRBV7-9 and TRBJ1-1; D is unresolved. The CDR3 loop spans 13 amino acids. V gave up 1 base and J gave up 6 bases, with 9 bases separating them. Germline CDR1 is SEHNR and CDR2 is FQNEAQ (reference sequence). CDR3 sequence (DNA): TGTGCCAGCAGCTTAGAGGGTGGGTCTGAAGCTTTCTTT. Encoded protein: CASSLEGGSEAFF.

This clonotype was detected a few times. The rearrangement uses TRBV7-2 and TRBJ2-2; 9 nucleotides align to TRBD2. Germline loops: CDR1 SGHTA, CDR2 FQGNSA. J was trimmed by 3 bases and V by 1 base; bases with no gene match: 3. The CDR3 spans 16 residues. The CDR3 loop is CASSLEAGGYTGELFF. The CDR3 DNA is TGTGCCAGCAGCTTAGAAGCGGGGGGATACACCGGGGAGCTGTTTTTT.

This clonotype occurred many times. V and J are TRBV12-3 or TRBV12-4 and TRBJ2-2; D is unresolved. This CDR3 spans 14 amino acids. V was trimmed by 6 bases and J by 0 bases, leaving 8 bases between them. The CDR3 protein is CASRSATNTGELFF. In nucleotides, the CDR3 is TGTGCCAGCAGATCCGCAACGAACACCGGGGAGCTGTTTTTT.

CDR3: CASILQGLNTEAFF. The CDR3 DNA follows: TGTGCCAGCATTCTCCAGGGGCTGAACACTGAAGCTTTCTTT. V and J are TRBV7-2 and TRBJ1-1; tentative D call: TRBD1 (6 bases). The V gene's germline CDR1 is SGHTA and CDR2 FQGNSA. CDR3 size: 14 residues. The V end was cut by 7 bases, the J end by 0 bases, with 12 bases between.